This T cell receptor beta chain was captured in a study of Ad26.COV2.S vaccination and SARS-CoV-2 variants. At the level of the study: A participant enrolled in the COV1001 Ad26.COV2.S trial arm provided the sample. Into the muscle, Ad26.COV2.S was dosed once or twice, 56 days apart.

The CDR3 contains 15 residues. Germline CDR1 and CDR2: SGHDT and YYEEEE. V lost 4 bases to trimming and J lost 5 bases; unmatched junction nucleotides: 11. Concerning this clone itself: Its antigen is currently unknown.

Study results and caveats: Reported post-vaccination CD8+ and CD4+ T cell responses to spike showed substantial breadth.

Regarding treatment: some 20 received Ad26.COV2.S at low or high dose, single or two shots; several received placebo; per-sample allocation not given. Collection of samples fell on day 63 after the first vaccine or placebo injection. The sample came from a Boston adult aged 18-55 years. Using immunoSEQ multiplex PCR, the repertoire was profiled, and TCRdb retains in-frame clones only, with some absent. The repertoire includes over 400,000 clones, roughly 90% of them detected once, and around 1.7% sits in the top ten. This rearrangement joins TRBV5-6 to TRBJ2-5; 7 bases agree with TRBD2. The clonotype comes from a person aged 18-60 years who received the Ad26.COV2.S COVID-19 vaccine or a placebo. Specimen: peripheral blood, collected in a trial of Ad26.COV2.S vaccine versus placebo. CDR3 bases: TGTGCCAGCAGCCCCGGGCTTGTCGGGGGGGAGACCCAGTACTTC. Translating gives CASSPGLVGGETQYF.